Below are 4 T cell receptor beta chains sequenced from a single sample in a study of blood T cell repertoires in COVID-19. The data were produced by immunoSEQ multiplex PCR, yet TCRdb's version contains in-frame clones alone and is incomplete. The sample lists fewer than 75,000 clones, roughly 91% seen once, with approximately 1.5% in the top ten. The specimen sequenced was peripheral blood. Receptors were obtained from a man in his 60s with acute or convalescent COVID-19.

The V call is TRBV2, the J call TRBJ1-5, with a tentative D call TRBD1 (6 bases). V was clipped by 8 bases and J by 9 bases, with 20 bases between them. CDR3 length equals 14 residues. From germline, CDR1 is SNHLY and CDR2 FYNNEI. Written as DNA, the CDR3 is TGTGCCAGCCGTTTTACAGGGAGTCGTTCGCCCCAGCATTTT. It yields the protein CASRFTGSRSPQHF.

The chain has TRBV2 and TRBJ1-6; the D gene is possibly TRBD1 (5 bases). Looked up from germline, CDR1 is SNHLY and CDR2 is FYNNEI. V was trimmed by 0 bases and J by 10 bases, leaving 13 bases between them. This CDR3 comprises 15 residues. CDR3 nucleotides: TGTGCCAGCAGTGAAGCGAGGGAGGGGCTCTCACCCCTCCACTTT. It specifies CASSEAREGLSPLHF.

The chain's CDR3 is CASGRVSYEQYF. The CDR3 DNA reads as TGTGCTAGTGGCAGGGTTTCCTACGAGCAGTACTTC. The rearrangement joins TRBV12-5 to TRBJ2-7; D is perhaps TRBD1 (5 bases). The CDR3 has 12 amino acids. With 6 bases removed from V and 1 base from J, the gap between germline ends came to 7 bases. In germline, CDR1 is LGHNT, CDR2 FRNRAP.

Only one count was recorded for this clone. CDR3 nucleotide sequence: TGTGCCAGCAGCGTAGGATACAGCTCCTACGAGCAGTACTTC. Translated: CASSVGYSSYEQYF. The V and J genes are TRBV9 and TRBJ2-7; no clear D gene. The germline V gene encodes CDR1 SGDLS and CDR2 YYNGEE. The CDR3 has 14 residues. Trimming stripped 0 bases from V and 0 bases from J, with 7 bases between.